One sample yielded the 22 T cell receptor beta chains listed below, sequenced in a study of identical twins. TCRdb fed the 5' RACE reads into MiXCR, producing one record per CDR3 protein. The profile shows 450,000 or so distinct CDR3 sequences, 13% to 15% of them singletons. This sample was shared with a second study, whose subject was yellow fever vaccine responses in identical twins.

The sample comprised CD4+ T cells sorted from blood. The receptors come from a woman aged 18-29 years in good health.

The chain employs TRBV20-1 and TRBJ2-4; D is undetermined. Germline assignment: CDR1 DFQATT and CDR2 SNEGSKA (reference sequence). V lost 6 bases to trimming and J lost 1 base, with 22 bases between them. There are 17 residues in the CDR3. The CDR3: CSASDRAMGKAKNIQYF. CDR3 DNA sequence: TGCAGTGCGAGTGATCGGGCGATGGGAAAGGCCAAAAACATTCAGTACTTC.

This clonotype was observed a few times. The chain couples TRBV7-8 to TRBJ2-2; 9 nucleotides match TRBD1. Per germline, CDR1 SGHVS and CDR2 FQNEAQ. CDR3 length equals 15 residues. Trimming cost V 2 bases and J 7 bases; bases outside gene matches: 5. The CDR3 is CASSLLQGAGGELFF. DNA for the CDR3: TGTGCCAGCAGCTTACTACAGGGGGCCGGCGGGGAGCTGTTTTTT.

In its sample, this clonotype was seen many times. The chain employs TRBV25-1 and TRBJ2-5; 15 nucleotides agree with TRBD2. Trimming removed 3 bases from V and 1 base from J; junction bases left unmatched: 0. From germline, CDR1 is MGHDK and CDR2 SYGVNS. The CDR3 loop spans 16 amino acids. This CDR3 reads CASSEGLAGGQETQYF. DNA of the CDR3: TGTGCCAGCAGTGAGGGACTAGCGGGAGGCCAAGAGACCCAGTACTTC.

The sample holds a few counts of this clonotype. This chain joins TRBV14 and TRBJ2-1; the D gene is possibly TRBD1 (5 bases). Trimming stripped 2 bases from V and 14 bases from J, with 16 bases between. Per the germline V gene, CDR1 is SGHDN and CDR2 is FVKESK. The CDR3 runs to 13 residues. CDR3 in amino acids: CASSQIPAGFKFF. The DNA for the CDR3 is TGTGCCAGCAGCCAAATTCCCGCAGGGTTTAAGTTCTTC.

This clonotype was observed a few times. The genes are TRBV29-1 and TRBJ1-1; maybe TRBD1 (5 bases). Trimming pared 7 bases from V and 7 bases from J, leaving 19 bases between. CDR3 length: 13 amino acids. The germline V gene has CDR1 SQVTM and CDR2 ANQGSEA. CDR3 bases: TGCAGCGCCCGTTCGACAGACATATATGAAGCTTTCTTT. Translation: CSARSTDIYEAFF.

This clonotype occurred a few times. The chain combines TRBV19 with TRBJ2-3, with 7 bases fitting TRBD2. Per the germline V gene, CDR1 is LNHDA and CDR2 is SQIVND (reference sequence). The CDR3 is 14 amino acids. The J segment lost 4 bases and the V segment lost 5 bases, leaving 6 bases of the junction unmatched. The CDR3 spells CASSVPGLSDTQYF. The CDR3 DNA sequence: TGTGCCAGTAGTGTCCCGGGACTATCAGATACGCAGTATTTT.

This chain uses TRBV20-1 with TRBJ2-7, with unresolved D. CDR1 and CDR2 from the germline V gene are DFQATT and SNEGSKA (reference sequence). The CDR3 contains 14 residues. Trimming pared 1 base from V and 1 base from J, leaving 11 bases between. In DNA, the CDR3 is TGCAGTGCTAGAGCGCAGGTGGGGTCCTACGAGCAGTACTTC. As protein: CSARAQVGSYEQYF.

This clonotype was observed a handful of times. V is TRBV5-1 and J is TRBJ2-3, with D maybe TRBD2 (5 bases). The germline CDR1 and CDR2 sequences are SGHRS and YFSETQ. This CDR3 is 13 amino acids long. The V end was cut by 3 bases, the J end by 4 bases, with 9 bases between. CDR3 amino acids: CASSSPRADTQYF. CDR3 bases: TGCGCCAGCAGCTCCCCGAGGGCAGATACGCAGTATTTT.

The CDR3 sequence: CASSQDRVGGGYTF. The CDR3 coding sequence is TGTGCCAGCAGCCAGGACAGGGTCGGCGGGGGCTACACCTTC. The J gene is TRBJ1-2, the V gene TRBV3-1, with 8 nucleotides matching TRBD1. Trimming took 3 bases from V and 8 from J; bases not matched to a gene: 8. This CDR3 has 14 residues. CDR1 is LGHDT and CDR2 is YNNKEL in the germline V gene (reference sequence).

V and J are TRBV9 and TRBJ2-3, with D tentatively TRBD1 (5 bases). CDR3 size: 15 residues. Trimming cost V 0 bases and J 1 base, with 9 bases left between them. The germline V gene has CDR1 SGDLS and CDR2 YYNGEE. The CDR3 nucleotides are TGTGCCAGCAGCGTAGGCGACAGAGGCACAGATACGCAGTATTTT. Protein product: CASSVGDRGTDTQYF. Using reference TRBV9 and TRBJ2-3 for the parts outside the CDR3, the full variable domain is DSGVTQTPKHLITATGQRVTLRCSPRSGDLSVYWYQQSLDQGLQFLIQYYNGEERAKGNILERFSAQQFPDLHSELNLSSLELGDSALYFCASSVGDRGTDTQYFGPGTRLTVL.

The chain joins TRBV7-9 to TRBJ2-3, with 8 bases aligning to TRBD2. The CDR3 loop spans 14 amino acids. The ends lost 4 bases at V and 4 bases at J; junction bases unmatched: 4. CDR1 and CDR2 from the germline V gene are SEHNR and FQNEAQ (reference sequence). The DNA for the CDR3 is TGTGCCAGCAGCTCAGAGCGGGAGTCAGATACGCAGTATTTT. Its translation: CASSSERESDTQYF.

The V and J genes are TRBV10-3 and TRBJ2-7; no clear D. The CDR3 runs to 12 residues. The germline gives CDR1 ENHRY, CDR2 SYGVKD. Trimming stripped 4 bases from V and 2 bases from J, with 6 bases between. The CDR3 DNA is TGTGCCATCAGTGGACCCACCTACGAGCAGTACTTC. This encodes CAISGPTYEQYF.

V usage is TRBV20-1 and J usage is TRBJ1-6; D perhaps matches TRBD1 (5 bases). The CDR3 sequence is 12 residues long. Germline values: CDR1 DFQATT, CDR2 SNEGSKA (reference sequence). Trimming removed 1 base from V and 14 bases from J, with 12 bases in between. As DNA, the CDR3 is TGCAGTGCTAGAGTGGGGGACGGGGCCCTCCACTTT. This sequence encodes CSARVGDGALHF.

The J gene is TRBJ2-2, the V gene TRBV20-1; possibly TRBD1 for D (5 bases). CDR1 is DFQATT and CDR2 is SNEGSKA in the germline V gene (reference sequence). CDR3 length: 13 residues. Between the trimmed V and J ends, which lost 1 base and 8 bases, there was a span of 11 bases. CDR3 sequence (DNA): TGCAGTGCTAGAGCACAGGCCGCGGGGGAGCTGTTTTTT. Translating it yields CSARAQAAGELFF.

V is TRBV4-3 and J is TRBJ2-2; 13 nucleotides agree with TRBD2. The CDR3 is made up of 16 amino acids. Germline-derived CDR1 and CDR2 are LGHNA and YSLEER. Germline trimming cut 1 base from V and 6 bases from J; bases unmatched to any gene: 2. Here the CDR3 DNA reads TGCGCCAGCAGCCAAGGGACTAGCGGGAGTCCCGGGGAGCTGTTTTTT. The encoded protein is CASSQGTSGSPGELFF.

This clonotype was observed at least ten times. The V and J genes are TRBV7-9 and TRBJ2-1; 7 bases line up with TRBD1. Germline V lookup: CDR1 SEHNR, CDR2 FQNEAQ (reference sequence). The CDR3 covers 15 residues. V shed 5 bases and J 8 bases; nucleotides not matched to a gene: 12. CDR3 coding DNA: TGTGCCAGCAGCCCACAGGGGTTGAGATTGGATGAGCAGTTCTTC. Its protein is CASSPQGLRLDEQFF.

This clonotype appeared a few times. The V call is TRBV9, the J call TRBJ2-1; TRBD2 matches 10 bases. CDR1 is SGDLS, CDR2 YYNGEE, per germline. With V trimmed by 2 bases and J by 8 bases, 4 bases remained unmatched. This CDR3 has 14 amino acids. CDR3 in DNA: TGTGCCAGCAGCGTGGGGACTAGCGTCTATGAGCAGTTCTTC. This codes for CASSVGTSVYEQFF.

This clonotype was detected many times. The V gene is TRBV11-2, the J gene TRBJ1-2; 7 positions match TRBD1. Germline trimming cut 5 bases from V and 4 bases from J; bases unmatched to any gene: 4. Germline V lookup: CDR1 SGHAT, CDR2 FQNNGV. The CDR3 totals 13 residues. The CDR3 is CASSRDRVYGYTF. The CDR3 DNA reads TGTGCCAGCAGCCGCGACAGGGTCTATGGCTACACCTTC. The complete variable domain, with remaining parts taken from reference TRBV11-2 and TRBJ1-2, reads EAGVAQSPRYKIIEKRQSVAFWCNPISGHATLYWYQQILGQGPKLLIQFQNNGVVDDSQLPKDRFSAERLKGVDSTLKIQPAKLEDSAVYLCASSRDRVYGYTFGSGTRLTVV.

V usage is TRBV15 and J usage is TRBJ1-2, with TRBD1 identical over 8 bases. Germline-derived CDR1 and CDR2 are LNHNV and YYDKDF (reference sequence). There are 12 residues in the CDR3. V shed 4 bases and J 13 bases; nucleotides not matched to a gene: 8. CDR3 loop: CATSKEPGQATF. CDR3 nucleotide sequence: TGTGCCACCAGCAAGGAACCGGGACAGGCCACCTTC.

About this clonotype: This is likely a read error, given that the CDR3 carries no conserved phenylalanine or tryptophan at its end. The DNA is omitted, as the CDR3 cannot be located on it reliably, and the CDR3 follows TCRdb's listing. The genes are TRBV7-9 and TRBJ2-1. The CDR3 has 10 amino acids, counting both end residues. CDR1 SEHNR and CDR2 FQNEAQ come from the germline V gene (reference sequence). CDR3 in amino acids: CASSLVHLFI.

This clonotype was found many times. This chain links TRBV7-8 with TRBJ2-1; TRBD2 aligns across 13 bases. This CDR3 spans 17 amino acids. Trimming removed 5 bases from V and 3 bases from J; junction bases left unmatched: 7. Per germline, CDR1 SGHVS and CDR2 FQNEAQ. CDR3 DNA sequence: TGTGCCAGCAGCACCCAGACTAGCGGGGGGTACTACAATGAGCAGTTCTTC. The encoded protein is CASSTQTSGGYYNEQFF.

This clonotype has a handful of counts. CDR3: CSARDSDSYEQYF. As DNA, the CDR3 is TGCAGTGCGAGGGACTCCGACTCCTACGAGCAGTACTTC. The rearrangement links TRBV20-1 to TRBJ2-7, with a possible D match to TRBD2 (6 bases). Trimming left V 6 bases short and J 0 bases short, with 12 bases between. Germline CDR1 DFQATT, CDR2 SNEGSKA (reference sequence). The CDR3 has 13 residues.